The present entry profiles one T cell receptor (beta chain) with its context. TCRdb's table, derived via immunoSEQ multiplex PCR, lists solely in-frame clones and lacks some. The sample has some 50,000 clones; roughly 90% are singletons. The germline gives CDR1 LGHNA, CDR2 YSLEER. This CDR3 contains 18 residues. V was pared by 0 bases and J by 3 bases, with 12 bases of the junction left unmatched. The sample comes from a study of T cell changes during pregnancy in multiple sclerosis. The TCR was taken from a female donor in good health, enrolled as a control in a pregnancy study. The J gene is TRBJ2-7, the V gene TRBV4-3; 9 nucleotides agree with TRBD1. The sample here was peripheral blood, taken in the first trimester of pregnancy. CDR3 sequence: CASSQDTFVGQGYYEQYF. CDR3 coding DNA: TGCGCCAGCAGCCAAGATACGTTTGTGGGACAGGGCTACTACGAGCAGTACTTC.